One and the same sample provided the 18 T cell receptor beta chains below, sequenced in a study of PD-L1 blockade in urothelial cancer. The data were produced by immunoSEQ multiplex PCR, yet TCRdb's version contains in-frame clones alone and is incomplete. The data hold about 79,000 clones, with approximately 86% observed a single time. The time point: pretreatment peripheral blood. Sequenced material: PBMCs, taken around atezolizumab (anti-PD-L1) treatment. Every receptor here comes from a man aged 40-55 years with urothelial cancer.

This clone was recorded a few times. The gene calls are TRBV6-1 and TRBJ1-2; no definite D call. Trimming stripped 6 bases from V and 6 bases from J, with 5 bases between. CDR1 is MNHNS, CDR2 SASEGT, per germline. This CDR3 region has 10 residues. The CDR3 protein is CASSRNGYTF. Written as DNA, the CDR3 is TGTGCCAGCAGCAGGAATGGCTACACCTTC.

The V and J genes are TRBV7-2 and TRBJ1-1, with TRBD1 matching 9 bases. The CDR3 loop spans 14 amino acids. Germline CDR1 SGHTA, CDR2 FQGNSA. Trimming at V came to 4 bases and at J to 6 bases, leaving 6 bases not matched to a gene. The CDR3 sequence: CASSWDRVRPEAFF. The CDR3 DNA is TGTGCCAGCAGCTGGGACAGGGTAAGACCTGAAGCTTTCTTT.

The J gene is TRBJ1-3, the V gene TRBV5-8; D gene uncertain. CDR3 length: 14 residues. With 0 bases removed from V and 8 bases from J, the gap between germline ends came to 12 bases. From germline, CDR1 is SGHTS and CDR2 YDEGEE. CDR3 protein: CASSLAWADDTIYF. As DNA, the CDR3 is TGTGCCAGCAGCTTGGCATGGGCAGATGACACCATATATTTT.

The chain is built from TRBV6-6 and TRBJ1-2; TRBD1 matches at 7 bases. The CDR3 totals 14 residues. J lost 3 bases, V lost 6 bases, and 7 bases had no gene match. Germline CDR1 is MNHNY and CDR2 is SVGAGI (reference sequence). Written as DNA, the CDR3 is TGTGCCAGCAGCTCGGACAGGTACTACTATGGCTACACCTTC. This codes for CASSSDRYYYGYTF.

The chain recombines TRBV5-1 with TRBJ2-1; perhaps TRBD2 as D (5 bases). Germline CDR1 reads SGHRS; CDR2 reads YFSETQ. The CDR3 spans 14 residues. V lost 2 bases and J lost 0, with 6 bases in between. The CDR3 protein is CASSFGSSYNEQFF. In DNA form, the CDR3 reads TGCGCCAGCAGCTTTGGGAGCTCCTACAATGAGCAGTTCTTC.

The chain employs TRBV6-5 and TRBJ1-2, with 7 positions matching TRBD1. Germline lookup yields CDR1 MNHEY and CDR2 SVGAGI. The CDR3 is 14 amino acids. V was pared by 8 bases and J by 7 bases, with 13 bases of the junction left unmatched. The CDR3 here is CASGTTGVARGYTF. In DNA, the CDR3 is TGTGCCAGCGGAACTACAGGGGTCGCCCGTGGCTACACCTTC.

The rearrangement uses TRBV7-2 and TRBJ1-2, with 8 bases identical to TRBD1. Germline CDR1 reads SGHTA; CDR2 reads FQGNSA. This CDR3 contains 13 residues. V shed 5 bases, J shed 8 bases, and the junction held 7 bases outside the gene matches. CDR3 residues: CASSRGQGRGYTF. The DNA of the CDR3 is TGTGCCAGCAGCCGAGGACAGGGACGGGGCTACACCTTC.

This clone was observed once. J is TRBJ2-2 and V is TRBV19; TRBD2 aligns across 11 bases. Germline V gene lookup returns CDR1 LNHDA and CDR2 SQIVND (reference sequence). The J segment lost 2 bases and the V segment lost 4 bases, leaving 3 bases of the junction unmatched. This CDR3 contains 16 residues. In DNA form, the CDR3 reads TGTGCCAGTAGTAAGACTAGCGGGGCTAACACCGGGGAGCTGTTTTTT. As protein: CASSKTSGANTGELFF.

V is TRBV29-1 and J is TRBJ1-5; no definite D call. The CDR3 consists of 13 residues. Germline CDR1 is SQVTM and CDR2 is ANQGSEA. Trimming pared 0 bases from V and 11 bases from J, leaving 14 bases between. The DNA for the CDR3 is TGCAGCGTTGAAGATAGTCCTGCGGGGACCCAGCATTTT. Translated: CSVEDSPAGTQHF.

The chain links TRBV28 to TRBJ2-7, with D maybe TRBD1 (5 bases). The ends were cut back, 6 bases at V and 3 bases at J, with 15 bases in the middle. In germline, CDR1 is MDHEN, CDR2 SYDVKM. The CDR3 has 14 amino acids. This chain's CDR3 is CASSGPTQGYEQYF. In nucleotides, the CDR3 is TGTGCCAGCAGCGGACCTACCCAGGGCTACGAGCAGTACTTC.

The count of this clone is one. The chain carries TRBV6-6 and TRBJ1-1; D remains ambiguous. Looked up from germline, CDR1 is MNHNY and CDR2 is SVGAGI (reference sequence). Trimming cost V 2 bases and J 5 bases, with 12 bases left between them. This CDR3 has 14 residues. DNA of the CDR3: TGTGCCAGCAGTTACGAGCGGCCGAGGACTGAAGCTTTCTTT. Encoded protein: CASSYERPRTEAFF.

The rearrangement uses TRBV28 and TRBJ2-1, with 9 positions matching TRBD2. J was trimmed by 8 bases and V by 4 bases; bases with no gene match: 9. The CDR3 length is 15 residues. Germline V gives CDR1 MDHEN, CDR2 SYDVKM. The CDR3 DNA follows: TGTGCCAGCAGTTCGCCGGGACTAGCTAGCGATGAGCAGTTCTTC. As protein: CASSSPGLASDEQFF. Looking up the rest from reference TRBV28 and TRBJ2-1 gives the full variable domain: DVKVTQSSRYLVKRTGEKVFLECVQDMDHENMFWYRQDPGLGLRLIYFSYDVKMKEKGDIPEGYSVSREKKERFSLILESASTNQTSMYLCASSSPGLASDEQFFGPGTRLTVL.

V gene TRBV4-1 combines with J gene TRBJ1-2; 11 positions match TRBD1. The CDR3 extends over 14 amino acids. V shed 7 bases and J 4 bases; nucleotides not matched to a gene: 5. The germline gives CDR1 MGHRA, CDR2 YSYEKL. The CDR3 coding sequence is TGCGCCAGCACCGGACAGGGGGCTTCCTATGGCTACACCTTC. This gives the protein CASTGQGASYGYTF.

The chain links TRBV30 to TRBJ2-5; possible D gene TRBD2, 5 bases. Between the trimmed V and J ends, which lost 0 bases and 2 bases, there was a span of 10 bases. Germline V CDR1 and CDR2: GTSNPN, SVGIG (reference sequence). The CDR3 is 14 residues long. CDR3: CAWSVSGGQETQYF. CDR3 bases: TGTGCCTGGAGTGTTTCTGGCGGGCAAGAGACCCAGTACTTC.

This chain uses TRBV7-9 with TRBJ2-1; D unresolved. CDR1 and CDR2 from the germline V gene are SEHNR and FQNEAQ (reference sequence). The V and J ends lost 0 bases and 7 bases respectively, with 16 bases between them. The CDR3 is 16 residues long. CDR3 bases: TGTGCCAGCAGCTTAGCTCTGGTTACGGTTGTTAATGAGCAGTTCTTC. As protein: CASSLALVTVVNEQFF. The whole variable domain, remainder taken from reference TRBV7-9 and TRBJ2-1, is DTGVSQNPRHKITKRGQNVTFRCDPISEHNRLYWYRQTLGQGPEFLTYFQNEAQLEKSRLLSDRFSAERPKGSFSTLEIQRTEQGDSAMYLCASSLALVTVVNEQFFGPGTRLTVL.

This chain uses TRBV28 with TRBJ1-2; no firm D call. The germline V gene has CDR1 MDHEN and CDR2 SYDVKM. This CDR3 is 12 amino acids long. The V gene lost 3 bases and the J gene lost 2 bases, with 4 bases spanning the gap. The CDR3 DNA reads as TGTGCCAGCAGTTTGGGCAACTATGGCTACACCTTC. Encoded protein: CASSLGNYGYTF.

This clone occurred a few times. CDR3 coding DNA: TGTGCCAGCAGCCCTTGGACTAGCGGGAGGGCCGACGGCTCCTACGAGCAGTACTTC. Translating gives CASSPWTSGRADGSYEQYF. This chain uses TRBV9 with TRBJ2-7; 15 bases are shared with TRBD2. V gave up 4 bases and J gave up 0 bases; unmatched junction bases: 11. Germline CDR1 and CDR2: SGDLS and YYNGEE. The CDR3 runs 19 residues.

The V gene is TRBV5-1, the J gene TRBJ2-3, with 7 bases fitting TRBD2. The CDR3 is 15 amino acids. The V gene end was trimmed by 3 bases and the J gene end by 4 bases; junction bases not matched to a gene: 8. Germline CDR1 SGHRS, CDR2 YFSETQ. CDR3 in amino acids: CASSSRAGVSDTQYF. As DNA, the CDR3 is TGCGCCAGCAGCTCGCGGGCGGGGGTGTCAGATACGCAGTATTTT.